Each of the 31 T cell receptor beta chains below was sequenced from the same sample in a study of OX40 agonist ivuxolimab in advanced cancers. Method: immunoSEQ multiplex PCR; TCRdb's copy keeps in-frame clones and lacks some. The sample records about 81,000 clones, approximately 79% being singletons. The sample consisted of CD4+ or CD8+ T cells sorted from blood, taken in a trial of the OX40 agonist ivuxolimab. The receptors come from an adult with an advanced solid tumor such as melanoma, head and neck, liver or kidney cancer.

This chain joins TRBV12-1 and TRBJ2-7; TRBD2 reflects the table's D call only, with no check against the DNA. TRBV12-1 is annotated as a pseudogene. The length of the CDR3 is 16 residues. CDR3 coding DNA: TGTGCCAGCAGCCACGGGTTCAACCCGACCGGGTACGAGCAGTACGTC. Protein: CASSHGFNPTGYEQYV.

V is TRBV25-1 and J is TRBJ1-3; no reliable D call. V was clipped by 3 bases and J by 0 bases, with 3 bases between them. The CDR3 contains 13 residues. Looked up from germline, CDR1 is MGHDK and CDR2 is SYGVNS. The DNA of the CDR3 is TGTGCCAGCAGTGAGTACTCTGGAAACACCATATATTTT. Translating gives CASSEYSGNTIYF.

J is TRBJ2-3 and V is TRBV11-2, with 13 bases that match TRBD2. The CDR3 length is 16 residues. From germline, CDR1 is SGHAT and CDR2 FQNNGV. The ends lost 6 bases at V and 4 bases at J; junction bases unmatched: 7. CDR3 protein: CASRRTSGRIADTQYF. The CDR3 DNA reads TGTGCCAGCAGGAGGACTAGCGGGAGAATCGCAGATACGCAGTATTTT.

The rearrangement links TRBV28 to TRBJ1-2; the D is unclear. This CDR3 region has 17 residues. Trimming removed 3 bases from V and 4 bases from J, with 21 bases in between. The germline V gene encodes CDR1 MDHEN and CDR2 SYDVKM. As DNA, the CDR3 is TGTGCCAGCAGTTTTCAAGCCCCCTCAAGCCGGGGCTATGGCTACACCTTC. This encodes CASSFQAPSSRGYGYTF.

This clone was observed a few times. The gene calls are TRBV9 and TRBJ2-2; D gene uncertain. The CDR3 totals 14 residues. CDR1 SGDLS and CDR2 YYNGEE come from the germline V gene. The V gene lost 0 bases and the J gene lost 4 bases, with 7 bases spanning the gap. The CDR3 sequence is CASSVDLTTGELFF. Written as DNA, the CDR3 is TGTGCCAGCAGCGTAGACCTAACCACCGGGGAGCTGTTTTTT.

The chain links TRBV10-2 to TRBJ2-5; D possibly uses TRBD1 or TRBD2 (5 bases each). V lost 10 bases and J 4 bases, leaving 22 bases between the germline ends. CDR1 and CDR2 (germline): WSHSY, SAAADI. The CDR3 sequence is 15 residues long. The CDR3 DNA reads TGCGCCACCGTTATAGGGGCAGGTGGGGGAGAGACCCAGTACTTC. Translated: CATVIGAGGGETQYF.

This rearrangement joins TRBV27 to TRBJ1-2; 7 bases match TRBD1. This CDR3 has 13 amino acids. Germline V gene data show CDR1 as MNHEY and CDR2 as SMNVEV (reference sequence). Losses at the gene ends were 7 bases for V and 2 bases for J; bases not matched to a gene: 4. The CDR3 sequence is CASTRGQNYGYTF. The CDR3 DNA reads as TGTGCCAGCACCCGGGGACAGAACTATGGCTACACCTTC.

V gene TRBV2 combines with J gene TRBJ2-3, with TRBD2 identical over 14 bases. Trimming cost V 6 bases and J 2 bases; bases outside gene matches: 7. From germline, CDR1 is SNHLY and CDR2 FYNNEI. CDR3 length: 17 residues. CDR3 sequence: CASRGTSGGLHTDTQYF. The CDR3 DNA follows: TGTGCCAGCAGGGGGACTAGCGGGGGACTCCACACAGATACGCAGTATTTT.

This chain connects TRBV28 to TRBJ1-2; 10 bases are a match to TRBD1. Germline lookup yields CDR1 MDHEN and CDR2 SYDVKM. The CDR3 sequence is 13 residues long. V lost 3 bases, J lost 14 bases, and 9 bases stayed unmatched. In nucleotides, the CDR3 is TGTGCCAGCAGTTTTTTCGGGGACAGGGGACTTACCTTC. Amino acids: CASSFFGDRGLTF.

The chain joins TRBV2 to TRBJ2-2; 7 bases match TRBD1. CDR1 and CDR2 (germline): SNHLY, FYNNEI. The length of the CDR3 is 16 residues. The ends lost 6 bases at V and 4 bases at J; junction bases unmatched: 11. The CDR3 DNA follows: TGTGCCAGCAGCCAGGACAGGATCGCCGTCACCGGGGAGCTGTTTTTT. Its translation: CASSQDRIAVTGELFF. The full variable domain, with the rest looked up from reference TRBV2 and TRBJ2-2, is EPEVTQTPSHQVTQMGQEVILRCVPISNHLYFYWYRQILGQKVEFLVSFYNNEISEKSEIFDDQFSVERPDGSNFTLKIRSTKLEDSAMYFCASSQDRIAVTGELFFGEGSRLTVL.

The V gene is TRBV19, the J gene TRBJ1-4; perhaps TRBD1 as D (6 bases). CDR3 length: 14 residues. V was clipped by 7 bases and J by 3 bases, with 12 bases between them. Germline-derived CDR1 and CDR2 are LNHDA and SQIVND (reference sequence). CDR3 in amino acids: CASKNREANEKLFF. CDR3 nucleotides: TGTGCCAGTAAAAACAGGGAGGCTAATGAAAAACTGTTTTTT. The variable domain in full, with the rest retrieved from reference TRBV19 and TRBJ1-4, is DGGITQSPKYLFRKEGQNVTLSCEQNLNHDAMYWYRQDPGQGLRLIYYSQIVNDFQKGDIAEGYSVSREKKESFPLTVTSAQKNPTAFYLCASKNREANEKLFFGSGTQLSVL.

The chain combines TRBV7-9 with TRBJ2-2; no definite D call. This CDR3 has 13 residues. Germline V gene lookup returns CDR1 SEHNR and CDR2 FQNEAQ (reference sequence). Trimming took 7 bases from V and 4 from J, leaving 10 bases between them. CDR3 residues: CASNIFSTGELFF. CDR3 nucleotide sequence: TGTGCCAGCAACATATTCAGCACCGGGGAGCTGTTTTTT.

This clone was seen a handful of times. The chain links TRBV2 to TRBJ1-5; 7 nucleotides align to TRBD1. The CDR3 spans 14 residues. Losses at the gene ends were 8 bases for V and 1 base for J; bases not matched to a gene: 5. Germline CDR1 SNHLY, CDR2 FYNNEI. DNA of the CDR3: TGTGCCAGCGGATCGGACAGGAGCAATCAGCCCCAGCATTTT. Translation: CASGSDRSNQPQHF.

The rearrangement links TRBV4-1 to TRBJ1-2, with 9 bases identical to TRBD1. V trimming: 2 bases; J trimming: 5 bases; junction bases outside the gene matches: 3. This CDR3 has 14 amino acids. Germline V gene data show CDR1 as MGHRA and CDR2 as YSYEKL. The CDR3 here is CASSQTGTGYGYTF. The CDR3 DNA reads TGCGCCAGCAGCCAAACGGGGACAGGGTATGGCTACACCTTC.

The genes are TRBV11-2 and TRBJ2-6, with 8 bases lining up with TRBD2. Germline CDR1 reads SGHAT; CDR2 reads FQNNGV. The CDR3 is 17 residues long. The junction had 3 bases not matched to a gene; V was cut back by 2 bases and J by 0 bases. CDR3 in DNA: TGTGCCAGCAGCTTATACGGGAGGGCCTCTGGGGCCAACGTCCTGACTTTC. It translates to CASSLYGRASGANVLTF.

The V call is TRBV19, the J call TRBJ2-3, with 7 bases fitting TRBD1. The CDR3 is 16 amino acids. The germline V gene has CDR1 LNHDA and CDR2 SQIVND (reference sequence). V shed 1 base, J shed 4 bases, and the junction held 8 bases outside the gene matches. CDR3 region: CASSIGIGGWSDTQYF. The CDR3, as DNA: TGTGCCAGTAGTATAGGGATAGGGGGCTGGTCAGATACGCAGTATTTT. Variable domain in full (rest from reference TRBV19 and TRBJ2-3): DGGITQSPKYLFRKEGQNVTLSCEQNLNHDAMYWYRQDPGQGLRLIYYSQIVNDFQKGDIAEGYSVSREKKESFPLTVTSAQKNPTAFYLCASSIGIGGWSDTQYFGPGTRLTVL.

The chain has TRBV19 and TRBJ1-4; 10 positions agree with TRBD1. Germline lookup yields CDR1 LNHDA and CDR2 SQIVND (reference sequence). CDR3 length: 19 amino acids. V gave up 9 bases and J gave up 8 bases; unmatched junction bases: 24. In nucleotides, the CDR3 is TGTGCCAGCACGGATCTCTGGGACAGGGGCCGCGACGGTGAAGAAAAACTGTTTTTT. Residues: CASTDLWDRGRDGEEKLFF.

The genes are TRBV7-2 and TRBJ2-3; no firm D call. V was shortened by 1 base and J by 2 bases, with 7 bases between the two germline ends. The CDR3 is 14 amino acids. In germline, CDR1 is SGHTA, CDR2 FQGNSA. DNA for the CDR3: TGTGCCAGCAGCTTAGGTAGGGCCACAGATACGCAGTATTTT. It codes for CASSLGRATDTQYF.

The J gene is TRBJ2-2, the V gene TRBV30, with D perhaps TRBD2 (5 bases). CDR1 GTSNPN and CDR2 SVGIG come from the germline V gene (reference sequence). There are 15 residues in the CDR3. V shed 7 bases and J shed 0 bases, with 15 bases lying between them. The CDR3 bases are TGTGCCTATCAATCGACTAACGCGAACACCGGGGAGCTGTTTTTT. The encoded protein is CAYQSTNANTGELFF.

The genes are TRBV27 and TRBJ1-2; 10 positions match TRBD1. CDR1 is MNHEY, CDR2 SMNVEV, per germline (reference sequence). V trimming: 2 bases; J trimming: 2 bases; junction bases outside the gene matches: 8. The CDR3 spans 17 residues. DNA of the CDR3: TGTGCCAGCAGTTTAACCTCGACAGGGGGCGTCAACTATGGCTACACCTTC. It yields the protein CASSLTSTGGVNYGYTF.

The chain is built from TRBV18 and TRBJ1-1; 7 nucleotides agree with TRBD1. Germline CDR1 reads KGHSH; CDR2 reads LQKENI. This CDR3 has 14 residues. After removal of 4 bases from V and 1 base from J, the junction contained 3 bases not matched to a gene. CDR3 bases: TGTGCCAGCTCACTGGGGACAGCGAACACTGAAGCTTTCTTT. This translates into CASSLGTANTEAFF.

Only a few counts were recorded for this clone. The J gene is TRBJ1-5, the V gene TRBV6-1, with D perhaps TRBD1 (5 bases). The CDR3 covers 17 residues. V was pared by 1 base and J by 0 bases, with 13 bases between. The germline CDR1 and CDR2 sequences are MNHNS and SASEGT. DNA of the CDR3: TGTGCCAGCAGTGAAGGAGTCAGGGAGGATAGCAATCAGCCCCAGCATTTT. Protein product: CASSEGVREDSNQPQHF.

V gene TRBV28 combines with J gene TRBJ1-5; 10 bases agree with TRBD1. J was trimmed by 0 bases and V by 6 bases; bases with no gene match: 5. The length of the CDR3 is 16 residues. Germline values: CDR1 MDHEN, CDR2 SYDVKM. The CDR3, as DNA: TGTGCCAGCAGGGGACAGGGGTCGCCTAGCAATCAGCCCCAGCATTTT. Its protein product is CASRGQGSPSNQPQHF.

The genes are TRBV30 and TRBJ1-5; 9 bases match TRBD1. Trimming removed 1 base from V and 9 bases from J; junction bases left unmatched: 4. The V gene's germline CDR1 is GTSNPN and CDR2 SVGIG (reference sequence). The length of the CDR3 is 13 residues. CDR3 protein: CAWSGDRVVPQHF. The CDR3, as DNA: TGTGCCTGGAGTGGGGACAGGGTCGTGCCCCAGCATTTT.

This chain joins TRBV27 and TRBJ1-2; TRBD1 matches 7 bases. The CDR3 totals 14 residues. Per germline, CDR1 MNHEY and CDR2 SMNVEV (reference sequence). The V gene end was trimmed by 10 bases and the J gene end by 7 bases; junction bases not matched to a gene: 15. The CDR3 DNA reads as TGTGCCACCGGTACCGCAGGGGGTTGGCTTGGCTACACCTTC. As protein: CATGTAGGWLGYTF.

This clone came up once. J is TRBJ1-6 and V is TRBV6-5, with D maybe TRBD1 (5 bases). The V end lost 4 bases, the J end lost 10 bases, and 14 bases lay between the germline ends. Germline CDR1 and CDR2: MNHEY and SVGAGI. The CDR3 sequence is 14 residues long. The CDR3 loop is CASSSLQGGSPLHF. The CDR3 DNA reads as TGTGCCAGCAGTTCCCTCCAGGGTGGATCACCCCTCCACTTT.

The V gene is TRBV5-1, the J gene TRBJ2-5; TRBD2 agrees at 7 bases. This CDR3 region has 17 residues. Unmatched junction bases numbered 15, after V lost 3 bases and J lost 4 bases. In germline, CDR1 is SGHRS, CDR2 YFSETQ. The CDR3 is CASSSTPFTGGRETQYF. Written as DNA, the CDR3 is TGCGCCAGCAGCTCGACTCCCTTCACGGGAGGACGAGAGACCCAGTACTTC.

The V call is TRBV6-1, the J call TRBJ2-2; 12 positions agree with TRBD2. V lost 0 bases and J lost 5; bases outside the gene matches: 4. This CDR3 contains 17 residues. Germline V lookup: CDR1 MNHNS, CDR2 SASEGT. The CDR3 nucleotides are TGTGCCAGCAGTGAAGCGTCCCTAGCGGGGGGGACCGGGGAGCTGTTTTTT. This codes for CASSEASLAGGTGELFF.

This sequence joins TRBV4-2 and TRBJ2-3; D gene uncertain. The CDR3 loop spans 16 amino acids. Trimming pared 4 bases from V and 4 bases from J, leaving 18 bases between. Germline assignment: CDR1 LGHNA and CDR2 YNFKEQ. The CDR3: CASSPPAPSASDTQYF. CDR3 nucleotides: TGTGCCAGCAGCCCTCCTGCCCCGAGCGCTTCAGATACGCAGTATTTT.

This chain connects TRBV28 to TRBJ1-6; D call uncertain. Germline lookup yields CDR1 MDHEN and CDR2 SYDVKM. V lost 6 bases and J 7 bases, leaving 22 bases between the germline ends. The length of the CDR3 is 17 residues. Here the CDR3 reads CASSLTGGGQNNSPLHF. CDR3 in DNA: TGTGCCAGCAGCCTAACGGGCGGAGGGCAGAACAATTCACCCCTCCACTTT.

The chain has TRBV18 and TRBJ2-7, with D perhaps TRBD1 (5 bases). CDR1 and CDR2 (germline): KGHSH, LQKENI. The CDR3 consists of 13 residues. The V gene lost 3 bases and the J gene lost 3 bases, with 9 bases spanning the gap. The CDR3 nucleotides read TGTGCCAGCTCACCGCTACAGGACTACGAGCAGTACTTC. Its protein is CASSPLQDYEQYF.